The text below deals with one T cell receptor beta chain. Its specificity is unknown. This entry comes from a study of CD8+ T cells in alopecia areata. Whole-study context: It was oral tofacitinib, at 5 to 10 mg twice daily, that treated patients received.

V lost 1 base, J lost 0 bases, and 7 bases lay in between. The length of the CDR3 is 14 residues. The germline gives CDR1 GTSNPN, CDR2 SVGIG (reference sequence). Obtained from alopecia areata patients were lesional scalp punch biopsies along with peripheral blood. Sorted out of PBMCs were CD4+ T cells and CD8+ T cells. Study-level findings and limits: Possibly as an HLA-related effect, TCR sharing across patients appeared less clear than in mice.

Once RNA had been extracted, it was reverse transcribed into cDNA to act as the sequencing template. Measured with immunoSEQ multiplex PCR; TCRdb has only the in-frame clones, and not every one. The sample contains over 120,000 clones, approximately 49% of which appear only once. V usage is TRBV30 and J usage is TRBJ2-1; no clear D gene. This sequence was found in a human donor with alopecia areata. The sequencing used CD4+ T cells sorted from blood, collected at week 0. This chain's CDR3 is CAWSGGSSYNEQFF. The CDR3 nucleotides are TGTGCCTGGAGTGGAGGCAGCTCCTACAATGAGCAGTTCTTC.